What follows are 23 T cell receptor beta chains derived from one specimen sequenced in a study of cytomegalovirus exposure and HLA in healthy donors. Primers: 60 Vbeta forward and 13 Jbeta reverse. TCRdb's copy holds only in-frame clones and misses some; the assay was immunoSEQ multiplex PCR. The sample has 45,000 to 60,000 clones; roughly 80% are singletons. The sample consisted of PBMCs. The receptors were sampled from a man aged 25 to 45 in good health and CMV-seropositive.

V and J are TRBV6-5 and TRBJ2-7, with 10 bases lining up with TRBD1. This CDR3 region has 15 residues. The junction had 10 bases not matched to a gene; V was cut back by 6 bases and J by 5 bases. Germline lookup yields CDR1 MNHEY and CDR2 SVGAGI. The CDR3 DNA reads TGTGCCAGCAGCTTAACCGGGACAGGGGTCCACGAGCAGTACTTC. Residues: CASSLTGTGVHEQYF.

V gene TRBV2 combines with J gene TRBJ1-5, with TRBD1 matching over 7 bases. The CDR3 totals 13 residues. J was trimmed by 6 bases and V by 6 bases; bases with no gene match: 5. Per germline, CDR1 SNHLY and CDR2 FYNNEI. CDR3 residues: CASRRQGTQPQHF. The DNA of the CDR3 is TGTGCCAGCAGAAGACAGGGCACTCAGCCCCAGCATTTT.

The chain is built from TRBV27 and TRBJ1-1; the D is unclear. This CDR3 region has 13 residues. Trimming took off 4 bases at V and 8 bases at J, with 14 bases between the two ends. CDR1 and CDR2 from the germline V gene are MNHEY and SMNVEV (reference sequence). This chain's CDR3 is CASSSADYAEAFF. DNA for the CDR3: TGTGCCAGCAGTTCGGCAGACTACGCAGAAGCTTTCTTT.

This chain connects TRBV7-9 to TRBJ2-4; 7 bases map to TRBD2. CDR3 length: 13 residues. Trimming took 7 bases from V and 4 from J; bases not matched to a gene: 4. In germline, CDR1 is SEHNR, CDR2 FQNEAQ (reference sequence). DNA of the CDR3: TGTGCCAGCATGGGGACTATTAAAAACATTCAGTACTTC. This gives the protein CASMGTIKNIQYF.

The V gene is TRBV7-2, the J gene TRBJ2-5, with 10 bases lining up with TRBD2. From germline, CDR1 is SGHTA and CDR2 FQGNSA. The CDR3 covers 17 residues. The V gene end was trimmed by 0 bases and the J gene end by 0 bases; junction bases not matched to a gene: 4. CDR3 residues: CASSLASGGANQETQYF. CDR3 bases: TGTGCCAGCAGCTTAGCCAGCGGGGGGGCGAACCAAGAGACCCAGTACTTC.

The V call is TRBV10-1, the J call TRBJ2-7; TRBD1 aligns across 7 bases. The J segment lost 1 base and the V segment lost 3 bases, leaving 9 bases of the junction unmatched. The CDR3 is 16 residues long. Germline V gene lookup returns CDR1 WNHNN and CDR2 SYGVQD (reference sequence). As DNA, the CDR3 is TGCGCCAGCAGTGACTCGCACAGGGGTCATTCCTACGAGCAGTACTTC. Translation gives CASSDSHRGHSYEQYF.

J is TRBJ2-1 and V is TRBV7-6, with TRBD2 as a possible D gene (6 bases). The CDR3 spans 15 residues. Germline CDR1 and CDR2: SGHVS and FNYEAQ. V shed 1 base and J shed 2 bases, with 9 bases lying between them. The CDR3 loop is CASSLGGEPYNEQFF. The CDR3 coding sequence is TGTGCCAGCAGCTTAGGGGGGGAACCCTACAATGAGCAGTTCTTC.

This CDR3 reads CASASGSDHSNQPQHF. The CDR3 nucleotides are TGTGCCAGCGCAAGCGGCTCTGACCATAGCAATCAGCCCCAGCATTTT. The chain uses TRBV9 and TRBJ1-5; unclear D gene. This CDR3 comprises 16 residues. Germline CDR1 is SGDLS and CDR2 is YYNGEE. Trimming left V 7 bases short and J 0 bases short, with 17 bases between.

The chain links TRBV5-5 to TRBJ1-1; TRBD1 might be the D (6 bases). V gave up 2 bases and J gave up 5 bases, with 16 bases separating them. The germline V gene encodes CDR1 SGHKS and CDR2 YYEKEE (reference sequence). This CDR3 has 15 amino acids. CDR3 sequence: CASSLLQGLGTEAFF. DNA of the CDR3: TGTGCCAGCAGCTTATTACAGGGTCTGGGGACTGAAGCTTTCTTT. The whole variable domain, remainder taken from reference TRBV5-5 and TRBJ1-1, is DAGVTQSPTHLIKTRGQQVTLRCSPISGHKSVSWYQQVLGQGPQFIFQYYEKEERGRGNFPDRFSARQFPNYSSELNVNALLLGDSALYLCASSLLQGLGTEAFFGQGTRLTVV.

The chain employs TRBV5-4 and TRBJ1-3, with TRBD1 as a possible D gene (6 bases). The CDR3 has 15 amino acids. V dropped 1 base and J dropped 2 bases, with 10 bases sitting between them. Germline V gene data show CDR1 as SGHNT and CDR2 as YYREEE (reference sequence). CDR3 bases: TGTGCCAGCAGCTTGAGTTCAGGGGCTGGAAACACCATATATTTT. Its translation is CASSLSSGAGNTIYF.

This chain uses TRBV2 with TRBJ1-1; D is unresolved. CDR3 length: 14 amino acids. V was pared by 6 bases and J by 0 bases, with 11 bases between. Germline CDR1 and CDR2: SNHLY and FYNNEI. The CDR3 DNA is TGTGCCAGCAGCCTATCTCGAATGAACACTGAAGCTTTCTTT. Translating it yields CASSLSRMNTEAFF. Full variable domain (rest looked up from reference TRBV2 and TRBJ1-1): EPEVTQTPSHQVTQMGQEVILRCVPISNHLYFYWYRQILGQKVEFLVSFYNNEISEKSEIFDDQFSVERPDGSNFTLKIRSTKLEDSAMYFCASSLSRMNTEAFFGQGTRLTVV.

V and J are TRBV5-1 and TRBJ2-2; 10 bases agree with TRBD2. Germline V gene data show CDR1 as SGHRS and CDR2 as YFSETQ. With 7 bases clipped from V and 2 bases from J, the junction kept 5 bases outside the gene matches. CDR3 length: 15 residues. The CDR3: CASQSGGANTGELFF. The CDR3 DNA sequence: TGCGCCAGCCAAAGCGGGGGGGCAAACACCGGGGAGCTGTTTTTT.

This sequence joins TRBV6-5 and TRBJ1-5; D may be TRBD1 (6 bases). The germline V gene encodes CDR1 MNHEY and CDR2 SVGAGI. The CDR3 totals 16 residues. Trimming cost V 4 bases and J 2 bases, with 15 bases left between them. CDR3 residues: CASSSLGGAGNQPQHF. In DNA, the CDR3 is TGTGCCAGCAGTTCCCTCGGGGGGGCTGGCAATCAGCCCCAGCATTTT.

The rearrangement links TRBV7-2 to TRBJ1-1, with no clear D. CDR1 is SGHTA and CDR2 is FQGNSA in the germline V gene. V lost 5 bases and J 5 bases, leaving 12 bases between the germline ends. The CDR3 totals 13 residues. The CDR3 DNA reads TGTGCCAGCAGCCCTCCGGGTCGGACTGAAGCTTTCTTT. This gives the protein CASSPPGRTEAFF. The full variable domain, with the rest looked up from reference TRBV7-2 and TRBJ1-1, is GAGVSQSPSNKVTEKGKDVELRCDPISGHTALYWYRQSLGQGLEFLIYFQGNSAPDKSGLPSDRFSAERTGGSVSTLTIQRTQQEDSAVYLCASSPPGRTEAFFGQGTRLTVV.

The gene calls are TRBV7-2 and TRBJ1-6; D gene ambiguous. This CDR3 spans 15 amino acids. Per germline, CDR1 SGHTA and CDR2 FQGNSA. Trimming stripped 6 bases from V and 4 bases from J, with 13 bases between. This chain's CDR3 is CASSAPGIYNSPLHF. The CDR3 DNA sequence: TGTGCCAGCAGTGCCCCGGGAATTTATAATTCACCCCTCCACTTT.

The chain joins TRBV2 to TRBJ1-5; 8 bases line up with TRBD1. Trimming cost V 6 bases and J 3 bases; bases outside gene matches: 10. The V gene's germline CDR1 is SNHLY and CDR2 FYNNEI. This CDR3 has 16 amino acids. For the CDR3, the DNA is TGTGCCAGCAGACTAAACCGGGACAGGTTCAATCAGCCCCAGCATTTT. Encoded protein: CASRLNRDRFNQPQHF.

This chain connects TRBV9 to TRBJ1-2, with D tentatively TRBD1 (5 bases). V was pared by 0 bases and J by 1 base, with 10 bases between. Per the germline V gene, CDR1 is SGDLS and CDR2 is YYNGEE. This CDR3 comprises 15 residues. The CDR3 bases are TGTGCCAGCAGCGTAGAGGGGTCGAGTAACTATGGCTACACCTTC. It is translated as CASSVEGSSNYGYTF.

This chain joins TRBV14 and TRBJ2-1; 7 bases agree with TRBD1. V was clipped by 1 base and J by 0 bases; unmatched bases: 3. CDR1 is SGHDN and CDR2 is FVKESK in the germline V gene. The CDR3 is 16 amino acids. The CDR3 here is CASSQGQGSSYNEQFF. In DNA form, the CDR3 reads TGTGCCAGCAGCCAAGGACAGGGAAGCTCCTACAATGAGCAGTTCTTC.

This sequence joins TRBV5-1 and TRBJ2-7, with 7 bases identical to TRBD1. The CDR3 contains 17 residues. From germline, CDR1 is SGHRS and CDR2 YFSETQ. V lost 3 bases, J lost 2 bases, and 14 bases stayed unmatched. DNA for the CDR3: TGCGCCAGCAGCTCAAAGGCCTCCTCGACAGGGCCCTACGAGCAGTACTTC. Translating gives CASSSKASSTGPYEQYF.

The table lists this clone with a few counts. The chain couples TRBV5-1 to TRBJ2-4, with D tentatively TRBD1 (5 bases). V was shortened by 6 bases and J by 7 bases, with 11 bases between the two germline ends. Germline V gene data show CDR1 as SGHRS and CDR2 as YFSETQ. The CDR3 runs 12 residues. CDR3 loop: CASISPGNIQYF. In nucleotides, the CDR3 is TGCGCCAGCATCAGTCCAGGGAACATTCAGTACTTC.

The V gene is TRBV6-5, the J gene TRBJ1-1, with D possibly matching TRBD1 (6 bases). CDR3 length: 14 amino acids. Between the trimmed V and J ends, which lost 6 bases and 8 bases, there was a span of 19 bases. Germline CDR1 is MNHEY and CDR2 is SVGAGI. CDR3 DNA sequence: TGTGCCAGCAGCCGAGATACAGGGTTGGCCGAAGCTTTCTTT. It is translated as CASSRDTGLAEAFF.

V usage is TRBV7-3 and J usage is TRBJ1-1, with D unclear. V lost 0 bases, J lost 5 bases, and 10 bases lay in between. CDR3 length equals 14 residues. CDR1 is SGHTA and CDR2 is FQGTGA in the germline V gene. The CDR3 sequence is CASSLTGPGTEAFF. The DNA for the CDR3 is TGTGCCAGCAGCTTAACGGGCCCGGGAACTGAAGCTTTCTTT.

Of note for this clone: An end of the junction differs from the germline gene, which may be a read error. CDR3 sequence (DNA): TGCGCCAGCAGCCTCACAAGCGGGGTTACGCTCTTC. As protein: CASSLTSGVTLF. V is TRBV4-1 and J is TRBJ2-1, with 7 bases identical to TRBD2. Germline V gene data show CDR1 as MGHRA and CDR2 as YSYEKL. The CDR3 runs 12 residues.